The 10 T cell receptor beta chains in this list originate from one sample, sequenced in a study of T cell repertoires in cytomegalovirus infection. MiXCR was run by TCRdb on the reads, yielding one entry per CDR3 protein. The table lists hundreds of thousands of distinct CDR3 sequences, approximately 18% of them singletons. The specimen sequenced was PBMCs. These receptors came from a human donor in good health (CMV status not recorded). Some clones in this sample may be carry-over from other donors' samples.

The V and J genes are TRBV5-1 and TRBJ2-5, with D possibly matching TRBD2 (6 bases). From germline, CDR1 is SGHRS and CDR2 YFSETQ. Trimming pared 5 bases from V and 3 bases from J, leaving 20 bases between. The CDR3 runs 16 residues. This chain's CDR3 is CASSRGPTTGEETQYF. The CDR3 DNA is TGCGCCAGCAGTCGTGGGCCGACAACGGGGGAAGAGACCCAGTACTTC.

Note on this clonotype: The junction differs from germline at one of its ends, possibly a read error. The genes are TRBV20-1 and TRBJ2-7; 8 positions match TRBD2. The CDR3 is 13 residues long. Per germline, CDR1 DFQATT and CDR2 SNEGSKA (reference sequence). DNA of the CDR3: TGCAGTGCTAGAGAAGGGACTAGTTTAAAGGGTGCCTTC. Its protein product is CSAREGTSLKGAF.

The sample holds a few counts of this clonotype. V and J are TRBV20-1 and TRBJ2-1; D tentatively reads TRBD1 or TRBD2 (5 bases each). V lost 0 bases to trimming and J lost 10 bases, with 22 bases between them. Germline V gene data show CDR1 as DFQATT and CDR2 as SNEGSKA (reference sequence). CDR3 size: 16 residues. The chain's CDR3 is CSARDPWGPKGSEQFF. CDR3 sequence (DNA): TGCAGTGCTAGAGACCCTTGGGGACCAAAGGGTAGCGAGCAGTTCTTC.

This clonotype was seen at least ten times. V usage is TRBV7-8 and J usage is TRBJ2-7; D uncertain. The CDR3 totals 12 residues. CDR1 and CDR2 from the germline V gene are SGHVS and FQNEAQ. V lost 4 bases and J 5 bases, leaving 9 bases between the germline ends. This CDR3 is CASSSWVDEQYF. CDR3 DNA: TGTGCCAGCAGCTCTTGGGTCGACGAGCAGTACTTC.

This clonotype has at least ten counts. V gene TRBV5-4 combines with J gene TRBJ2-5, with 12 bases fitting TRBD2. CDR3 length equals 15 residues. Germline lookup yields CDR1 SGHNT and CDR2 YYREEE (reference sequence). Losses at the gene ends were 7 bases for V and 2 bases for J; bases not matched to a gene: 6. The CDR3, as DNA: TGTGCCAGCCAACCTCTAGCGGGGGGGCAAGAGACCCAGTACTTC. Translating gives CASQPLAGGQETQYF.

The J gene is TRBJ1-5, the V gene TRBV12-3 or TRBV12-4, with D unclear. Trimming cost V 8 bases and J 4 bases, with 12 bases left between them. This CDR3 has 13 amino acids. This CDR3 is CASQRTENQPQHF. The CDR3 DNA reads as TGTGCCAGCCAGAGGACGGAAAATCAGCCCCAGCATTTT.

The chain links TRBV7-6 to TRBJ2-7, with D maybe TRBD2 (5 bases). The CDR3 has 11 residues. Germline loops: CDR1 SGHVS, CDR2 FNYEAQ. V was clipped by 5 bases and J by 9 bases, with 11 bases between them. As DNA, the CDR3 is TGTGCCAGCAGCACCCCTGGAGGGCAGTACTTC. Encoded protein: CASSTPGGQYF.

The chain uses TRBV5-4 and TRBJ2-5; D is perhaps TRBD1 (5 bases). The CDR3 length is 15 residues. Trimming took off 1 base at V and 9 bases at J, with 19 bases between the two ends. Germline assignment: CDR1 SGHNT and CDR2 YYREEE (reference sequence). CDR3 DNA: TGTGCCAGCAGCTTGACCCCTCTAGACCCCAGGGCCCAGTACTTC. Its protein is CASSLTPLDPRAQYF. The variable domain in full, completed from reference TRBV5-4 and TRBJ2-5, reads ETGVTQSPTHLIKTRGQQVTLRCSSQSGHNTVSWYQQALGQGPQFIFQYYREEENGRGNFPPRFSGLQFPNYSSELNVNALELDDSALYLCASSLTPLDPRAQYFGPGTRLLVL.

The rearrangement joins TRBV19 to TRBJ1-4; the D is unclear. Trimming removed 6 bases from V and 8 bases from J, with 7 bases in between. The CDR3 is 11 residues long. Germline CDR1 and CDR2: LNHDA and SQIVND (reference sequence). As DNA, the CDR3 is TGTGCCAGTAGCCGAAGGGAAAAACTGTTTTTT. It is translated as CASSRREKLFF.

As regards this clonotype: A much bigger clone sits one base away, suggesting this may be a read error. V and J are TRBV6-6 and TRBJ2-7; TRBD1 is a possible D gene (6 bases). This CDR3 comprises 15 residues. Looked up from germline, CDR1 is MNHNY and CDR2 is SVGAGI (reference sequence). The CDR3 sequence is CAGSYYGQSSYEQYF. CDR3 in DNA: TGTGCCGGCAGTTACTACGGACAGAGCTCCTACGAGCAGTACTTC.